This TCR beta chain derives from a study of T-cell memory formation after mild COVID-19. The study's findings and limits: From day 15 to 85, contracting clones were balanced between CD4 and CD8, whereas later expanders leaned toward CD4+. There were some responding clones in pre-infection memory, which suggested that cross-reactive memory had joined. Among contracting clones, CD4+ were mainly CM/EM and CD8+ enriched in EMRA.

One entry per CDR3 protein, called by TCRdb with MiXCR from the 5' RACE reads. This table holds tens of thousands of distinct CDR3 sequences, 6% to 7.5% found once. The germline gives CDR1 KGHDR, CDR2 SFDVKD. This CDR3 comprises 11 residues. Trimming removed 5 bases at V and 8 bases at J, with 6 bases between. Many counts were recorded for this clonotype. Its antigen remains unidentified. The sequence came from an adult who had mild COVID-19 (a few samples of this study predate the infection). Cell type and time point are not known. The sequencing input was PBMCs or a T cell subset sorted from them (not recorded which). The chain has TRBV24-1 and TRBJ2-1; D is ambiguous. The CDR3 DNA sequence: TGTGCCACCAGTGCCCGAGATGAGCAGTTCTTC. Amino acids: CATSARDEQFF.